These T cell receptor beta chains were read from a single sample in a study of control samples from healthy donors and cancer patients. TCRdb's table, derived via immunoSEQ multiplex PCR, lists solely in-frame clones and lacks some. Altogether about 120,000 clones are present, around 89% being singletons, with the ten largest covering 3.4%. Sequencing was performed on blood. The origin of the receptors is a man in his forties or fifties in good health. The conserved cysteine and the conserved F or W are not part of the CDR3 here.

CDR3 | V
ASSLDNQPQH | TRBV7-9
ASSPIQGTGISYEQY | TRBV3-1/TRBV3-2
ASSQDFTAQETQY | TRBV4-2
ASSYSTRYSNYGYT | TRBV6-6
ASSIHMGTNSNQPQH | TRBV4-1
ASSHLKRASVKTQY | TRBV3-1/TRBV3-2
ASSEEQGLDGYT | TRBV2
ATSNGGNTGELF | TRBV24-1
ASSLGLGDTGELF | TRBV7-3
ASSVGGGGAYNEQF | TRBV9
ASSESGGMYGYT | TRBV2
ASSRPGVGNQPQH | TRBV28
SARGQGNTEAF | TRBV29-1
ASSSIGGYQPQH | TRBV6-6
ASSSQSTEAF | TRBV18
ASSPQQLGREQY | TRBV7-2
ATMRSVAGGNEQF | TRBV24-1
ASTPGTALNQPQH | TRBV6-5
ASSATPGTGGFSTEAF | TRBV9
ASSLLNEKLF | TRBV28
ASTGRFGGYT | TRBV19
ASSPEVGGALNEQY | TRBV4-2
ASSLKGTGREAF | TRBV6-6
AGGGVGNEQF | TRBV5-4
ASSAGRSSTDTQY | TRBV7-3
ASRGLVGNTIY | TRBV7-9
ASSQVAGGPTDTQY | TRBV3-1/TRBV3-2
AWRSAGTANSPLH | TRBV30
ASSRPGERGTPEQY | TRBV4-2
ASSIEGALGYNEQF | TRBV19
ASSLGLGAGSSDTQY | TRBV7-3
ATTAETTNEKLF | TRBV19
ASSPRRGSYNEQF | TRBV6-6
ASSQDSYEQY | TRBV13
ASSWDVPYGYT | TRBV5-1
ASSLIGRRSYGYT | TRBV28
ASNGSHSNQPQH | TRBV10-1
ASSYAGSSPQH | TRBV6-6
AWGPGASTDTQY | TRBV30
AWGVAGASSNQPQH | TRBV30
ASSESGDSRQTQY | TRBV10-2
ASSFRTGGTYNEQF | TRBV7-2
AISEYRDTYSYEQY | TRBV10-3
ASSSGYGPETQY | TRBV5-8
ASSVARQGGLH | TRBV9
ASSLSDADTQY | TRBV5-1
ASSPPPAGTSDNHPGGEAF | TRBV21-1
ASSLEATGSYNEQF | TRBV5-1
ATSDGGQGNEKLF | TRBV24-1
ASSVEGGTEAF | TRBV6-4
ASSEQGANQPQH | TRBV2
ASSFSNSPLH | TRBV27
ATSDLQGQETQY | TRBV24-1